The subject of this entry is one T cell receptor (beta chain). The table came from immunoSEQ multiplex PCR; TCRdb's copy has only in-frame clones and leaves some out. The data hold around 31,000 clones, with 82% observed a single time. The CDR3 is 14 residues long. Trimming removed 6 bases from V and 7 bases from J; junction bases left unmatched: 6. Germline V gene sequence: CDR1 MGHDK, CDR2 SYGVNS. This sample is part of a study of T cells in narcolepsy. The wider study: Healthy controls were enrolled alongside patients with narcolepsy type 1 or type 2.

V and J are TRBV25-1 and TRBJ1-5; the match to TRBD1 covers 10 bases. This sequence was found in a human donor with narcolepsy. Sequenced: CD45RA- memory CD4+ T cells from PBMCs. In DNA, the CDR3 is TGTGCCAGCAGAGGGACAGGGGAACGGCAGCCCCAGCATTTT. Translation gives CASRGTGERQPQHF.